The next 23 T cell receptor beta chains were all read from a single sample in a study of T cells in Graves' hyperthyroidism and ophthalmopathy. RNA transcripts gave rise to amplified TCR beta CDR3 regions. First-round RT-PCR of the TCR CDR3 relied on the HTBI primer set. TCRdb used MiXCR to reprocess the multiplex PCR reads, holding one entry per CDR3 protein. The table records around 350,000 distinct CDR3 sequences, about 15% of them present only once. The specimen was blood. The receptor set was obtained from a woman between 55 and 75 years old with Graves' ophthalmopathy.

This clonotype was counted many times. This rearrangement joins TRBV7-9 to TRBJ1-5, with D perhaps matching TRBD1 (6 bases). Germline lookup yields CDR1 SEHNR and CDR2 FQNEAQ (reference sequence). This CDR3 region has 14 residues. V lost 5 bases and J 1 base, leaving 9 bases between the germline ends. CDR3 region: CASSRGQSNQPQHF. The CDR3, as DNA: TGTGCCAGCAGCCGTGGACAGAGCAATCAGCCCCAGCATTTT.

This clonotype occurred a few times. For the CDR3, the DNA is TGTGCCAGCAGTATAAACAGGGGGTCATATGGCTACACCTTC. It codes for CASSINRGSYGYTF. The chain carries TRBV28 and TRBJ1-2; 8 nucleotides line up with TRBD1. From germline, CDR1 is MDHEN and CDR2 SYDVKM. This CDR3 has 14 amino acids. With 5 bases clipped from V and 5 bases from J, the junction kept 7 bases outside the gene matches.

This clonotype was seen a handful of times. The chain uses TRBV14 and TRBJ1-6; 8 bases agree with TRBD1. J gave up 8 bases and V 0 bases, and 6 bases lay outside the gene matches. The CDR3 has 16 residues. CDR1 is SGHDN, CDR2 FVKESK, per germline. As DNA, the CDR3 is TGTGCCAGCAGCCAAGAAGGCACAGGGGGGTATTCACCCCTCCACTTT. Translation gives CASSQEGTGGYSPLHF.

This clonotype was detected ten times or more. The rearrangement links TRBV2 to TRBJ1-4, with 8 bases aligning to TRBD1. V lost 0 bases, J lost 6 bases, and 6 bases stayed unmatched. CDR3 length: 16 amino acids. Looked up from germline, CDR1 is SNHLY and CDR2 is FYNNEI. The CDR3 nucleotides read TGTGCCAGCAGTGAAGCGCTTCAGGGGGCGGATGAAAAACTGTTTTTT. Protein sequence: CASSEALQGADEKLFF.

This clonotype was found many times. Written as DNA, the CDR3 is TGCAGTGCTAGAGAAGGGACTCATCAAGAGACCCAGTACTTC. The encoded protein is CSAREGTHQETQYF. The chain has TRBV20-1 and TRBJ2-5, with a weak D call TRBD2 (6 bases). This CDR3 contains 14 residues. The V end was cut by 0 bases, the J end by 2 bases, with 10 bases between. Germline CDR1 DFQATT, CDR2 SNEGSKA (reference sequence).

The genes are TRBV29-1 and TRBJ2-7, with D possibly being TRBD2 (5 bases). The V gene lost 6 bases and the J gene lost 2 bases, with 11 bases spanning the gap. This CDR3 is built from 12 residues. Germline V lookup: CDR1 SQVTM, CDR2 ANQGSEA. In nucleotides, the CDR3 is TGCAGCGTGGAGGACGGTGCCTACGAGCAGTACTTC. Protein product: CSVEDGAYEQYF.

This clonotype was seen more than once but under ten times. V and J are TRBV9 and TRBJ2-3; unclear D gene. V lost 0 bases and J lost 3, with 8 bases in between. Germline loops: CDR1 SGDLS, CDR2 YYNGEE. There are 14 residues in the CDR3. The CDR3 loop is CASSVVGNTDTQYF. DNA of the CDR3: TGTGCCAGCAGCGTAGTAGGTAATACAGATACGCAGTATTTT. The full variable domain, completed using reference TRBV9 and TRBJ2-3, is DSGVTQTPKHLITATGQRVTLRCSPRSGDLSVYWYQQSLDQGLQFLIQYYNGEERAKGNILERFSAQQFPDLHSELNLSSLELGDSALYFCASSVVGNTDTQYFGPGTRLTVL.

This clonotype was detected only a few times. This rearrangement joins TRBV3-1 to TRBJ2-7, with 7 bases identical to TRBD2. With V trimmed by 4 bases and J by 2 bases, 11 bases remained unmatched. The CDR3 runs 16 residues. Germline V gene sequence: CDR1 LGHDT, CDR2 YNNKEL (reference sequence). CDR3 sequence: CASSPRTSVAAYEQYF. DNA of the CDR3: TGTGCCAGCAGCCCCCGCACTAGCGTGGCAGCCTACGAGCAGTACTTC.

Only a few counts were recorded for this clonotype. The gene calls are TRBV12-3 or TRBV12-4 and TRBJ2-6, with TRBD1 identical over 8 bases. This CDR3 has 15 amino acids. J lost 2 bases, V lost 8 bases, and 5 bases had no gene match. CDR3 amino acids: CASHSGGAGANVLTF. In nucleotides, the CDR3 is TGTGCCAGCCACTCAGGGGGCGCTGGGGCCAACGTCCTGACTTTC.

This clonotype was counted ten times or more. V gene TRBV5-5 combines with J gene TRBJ1-1, with D possibly TRBD1 on 5 matching bases. This CDR3 region has 14 residues. The V end lost 0 bases, the J end lost 2 bases, and 8 bases lay between the germline ends. Per the germline V gene, CDR1 is SGHKS and CDR2 is YYEKEE (reference sequence). The CDR3 loop is CASSLARDNTEAFF. In nucleotides, the CDR3 is TGTGCCAGCAGCTTGGCCAGGGATAACACTGAAGCTTTCTTT.

This clonotype was seen ten or more times. This chain connects TRBV12-3 or TRBV12-4 to TRBJ1-4; 7 bases agree with TRBD1. The CDR3 consists of 14 residues. The J segment lost 3 bases and the V segment lost 5 bases, leaving 3 bases of the junction unmatched. In DNA form, the CDR3 reads TGTGCCAGCAGTAAGACAGGGCCTAATGAAAAACTGTTTTTT. It codes for CASSKTGPNEKLFF.

This clonotype was found many times. The CDR3 sequence: CASTYPLAGEVYEQYF. The CDR3 DNA is TGTGCCAGTACCTATCCTTTAGCGGGAGAAGTCTACGAGCAGTACTTC. The chain joins TRBV25-1 to TRBJ2-7; 9 nucleotides line up with TRBD2. This CDR3 is 16 amino acids long. Trimming cost V 9 bases and J 3 bases; bases outside gene matches: 15. Germline CDR1 reads MGHDK; CDR2 reads SYGVNS.

At least ten counts were recorded for this clonotype. CDR3 bases: TGTGCCAGCAGACCCGGGGGGGGGTCTAGCGGAGCCTACAATGAGCAGTTCTTC. This encodes CASRPGGGSSGAYNEQFF. V gene TRBV7-6 combines with J gene TRBJ2-1; 8 nucleotides match TRBD2. V was pared by 6 bases and J by 2 bases, with 15 bases of the junction left unmatched. The germline gives CDR1 SGHVS, CDR2 FNYEAQ. The CDR3 totals 18 residues. Together with reference TRBV7-6 and TRBJ2-1, the CDR3 gives the full variable domain: GAGVSQSPRYKVTKRGQDVALRCDPISGHVSLYWYRQALGQGPEFLTYFNYEAQQDKSGLPNDRFSAERPEGSISTLTIQRTEQRDSAMYRCASRPGGGSSGAYNEQFFGPGTRLTVL.

This clonotype was detected many times. The chain carries TRBV28 and TRBJ2-7; D tentatively reads TRBD1 or TRBD2 (5 bases each). V gave up 10 bases and J gave up 0 bases, with 19 bases separating them. The CDR3 has 15 amino acids. CDR1 and CDR2 from the germline V gene are MDHEN and SYDVKM. The CDR3 protein is CATQGELGVSYEQYF. DNA for the CDR3: TGTGCCACCCAAGGGGAACTAGGGGTCTCCTACGAGCAGTACTTC. Supplemented by reference TRBV28 and TRBJ2-7, the full variable domain reads DVKVTQSSRYLVKRTGEKVFLECVQDMDHENMFWYRQDPGLGLRLIYFSYDVKMKEKGDIPEGYSVSREKKERFSLILESASTNQTSMYLCATQGELGVSYEQYFGPGTRLTVT.

In its sample, this clonotype was seen a few times. The V call is TRBV10-2, the J call TRBJ2-1; 9 bases are a match to TRBD2. Germline trimming cut 6 bases from V and 7 bases from J; bases unmatched to any gene: 4. This CDR3 has 13 amino acids. Germline V gene lookup returns CDR1 WSHSY and CDR2 SAAADI. CDR3 in amino acids: CASRVAGVNEQFF. CDR3 bases: TGCGCCAGCAGAGTAGCGGGAGTGAATGAGCAGTTCTTC.

This rearrangement joins TRBV27 to TRBJ2-7; 9 bases map to TRBD1. The CDR3 spans 15 residues. V lost 5 bases, J lost 5 bases, and 10 bases stayed unmatched. CDR1 is MNHEY and CDR2 is SMNVEV in the germline V gene (reference sequence). The CDR3 bases are TGTGCCAGCAGTCTCACCGGGACAGGGAACCACGAGCAGTACTTC. It yields the protein CASSLTGTGNHEQYF.

Only a few counts were recorded for this clonotype. V gene TRBV7-9 combines with J gene TRBJ2-4, with 8 bases lining up with TRBD2. J lost 0 bases, V lost 4 bases, and 8 bases had no gene match. The CDR3 spans 17 residues. In germline, CDR1 is SEHNR, CDR2 FQNEAQ (reference sequence). The CDR3 bases are TGTGCCAGCAGCTCAACCGGGGGGGACCTAGCCAAAAACATTCAGTACTTC. As protein: CASSSTGGDLAKNIQYF.

The chain combines TRBV9 with TRBJ2-1, with 12 bases lining up with TRBD2. Trimming removed 1 base from V and 7 bases from J; junction bases left unmatched: 9. CDR1 SGDLS and CDR2 YYNGEE come from the germline V gene. This CDR3 spans 17 amino acids. CDR3 region: CASSVLTSGSDRNEQFF. CDR3 nucleotide sequence: TGTGCCAGCAGCGTACTGACTAGCGGGAGTGATAGGAATGAGCAGTTCTTC.

This clonotype was seen a few times. This rearrangement joins TRBV12-3 or TRBV12-4 to TRBJ1-3; D is unresolved. Trimming shortened V by 7 bases and J by 4 bases, and 11 bases separated the two germline ends. This CDR3 spans 13 amino acids. The chain's CDR3 is CASKNSGGNTIYF. The CDR3 nucleotides are TGTGCCAGCAAAAATAGCGGCGGAAACACCATATATTTT.

This clonotype was detected many times. The CDR3 spells CAISESGTTYNEQFF. The DNA for the CDR3 is TGTGCCATCAGTGAGTCGGGGACAACGTACAATGAGCAGTTCTTC. The V call is TRBV10-3, the J call TRBJ2-1; D might be TRBD1 (6 bases). Germline V gene sequence: CDR1 ENHRY, CDR2 SYGVKD. V gave up 0 bases and J gave up 4 bases, with 10 bases separating them. CDR3 size: 15 residues.

The chain recombines TRBV2 with TRBJ2-5; TRBD1 is a possible D gene (5 bases). From germline, CDR1 is SNHLY and CDR2 FYNNEI. The germline V and J ends were trimmed by 5 bases and 5 bases, with 12 bases remaining between them. This CDR3 is built from 13 residues. For the CDR3, the DNA is TGTGCCAGCAGTAGACAGACCGGGGAGACCCAGTACTTC. It translates to CASSRQTGETQYF.

Points on this clonotype: A read error may be the cause here, since a much bigger clone is one base away. This chain uses TRBV7-9 with TRBJ2-3; D is undetermined. Judging by the DNA end, TRBJ1-5 fits better; the J call may be wrong. Germline CDR1 reads SEHNR; CDR2 reads FQNEAQ (reference sequence). This CDR3 has 16 amino acids. The CDR3 sequence: CASSFTVREDVDTQHF. CDR3 sequence (DNA): TGTGCCAGCAGCTTTACCGTTCGGGAGGACGTGGATACGCAGCATTTT.

This clonotype was seen more than once but under ten times. The rearrangement links TRBV20-1 to TRBJ2-1; 7 bases are a match to TRBD2. Looked up from germline, CDR1 is DFQATT and CDR2 is SNEGSKA (reference sequence). This CDR3 contains 16 residues. The V segment lost 3 bases and the J segment 4 bases; nucleotides outside the gene matches: 12. CDR3 in DNA: TGCAGTGCTAGTCGTTCGGCGGGAGCGCCTTACAATGAGCAGTTCTTC. As protein: CSASRSAGAPYNEQFF.